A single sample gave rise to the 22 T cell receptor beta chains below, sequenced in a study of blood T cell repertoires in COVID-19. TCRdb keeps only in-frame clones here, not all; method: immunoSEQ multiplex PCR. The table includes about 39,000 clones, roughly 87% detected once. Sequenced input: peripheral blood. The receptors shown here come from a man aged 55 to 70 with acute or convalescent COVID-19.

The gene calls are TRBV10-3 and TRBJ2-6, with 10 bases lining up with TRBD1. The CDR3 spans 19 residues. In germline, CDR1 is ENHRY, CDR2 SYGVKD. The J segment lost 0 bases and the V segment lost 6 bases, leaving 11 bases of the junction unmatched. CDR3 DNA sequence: TGTGCCATCAGACCCGGGACAGGGGCCACCTTCTCTGGGGCCAACGTCCTGACTTTC. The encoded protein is CAIRPGTGATFSGANVLTF.

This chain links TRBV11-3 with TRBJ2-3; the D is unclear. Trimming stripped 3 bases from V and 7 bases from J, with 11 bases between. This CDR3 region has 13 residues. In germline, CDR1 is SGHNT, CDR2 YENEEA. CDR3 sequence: CASSFSGKNTQYF. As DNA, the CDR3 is TGTGCCAGCAGCTTTTCAGGAAAGAATACGCAGTATTTT.

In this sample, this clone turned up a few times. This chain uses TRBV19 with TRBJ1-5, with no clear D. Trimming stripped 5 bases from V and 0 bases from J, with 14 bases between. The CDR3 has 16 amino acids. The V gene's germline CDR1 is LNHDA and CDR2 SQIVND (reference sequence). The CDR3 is CASSVTTHYSNQPQHF. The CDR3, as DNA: TGTGCCAGTAGTGTCACGACCCACTATAGCAATCAGCCCCAGCATTTT. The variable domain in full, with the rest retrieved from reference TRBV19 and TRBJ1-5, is DGGITQSPKYLFRKEGQNVTLSCEQNLNHDAMYWYRQDPGQGLRLIYYSQIVNDFQKGDIAEGYSVSREKKESFPLTVTSAQKNPTAFYLCASSVTTHYSNQPQHFGDGTRLSIL.

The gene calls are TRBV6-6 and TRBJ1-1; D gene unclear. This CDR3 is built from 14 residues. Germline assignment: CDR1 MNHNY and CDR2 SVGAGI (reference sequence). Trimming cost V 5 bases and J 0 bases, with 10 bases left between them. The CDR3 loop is CASSHVTVNTEAFF. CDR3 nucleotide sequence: TGTGCCAGCAGTCATGTAACAGTGAACACTGAAGCTTTCTTT.

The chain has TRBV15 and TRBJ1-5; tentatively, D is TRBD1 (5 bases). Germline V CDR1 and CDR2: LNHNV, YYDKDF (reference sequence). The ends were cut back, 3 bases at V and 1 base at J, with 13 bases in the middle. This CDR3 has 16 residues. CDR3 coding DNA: TGTGCCACCAGCAGCGGATCAGGGTACAGCAATCAGCCCCAGCATTTT. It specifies CATSSGSGYSNQPQHF.

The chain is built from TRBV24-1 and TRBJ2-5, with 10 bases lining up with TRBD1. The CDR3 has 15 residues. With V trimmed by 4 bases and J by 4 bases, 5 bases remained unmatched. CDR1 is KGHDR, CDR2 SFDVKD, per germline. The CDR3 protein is CATSDKGQGRETQYF. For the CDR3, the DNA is TGTGCCACCAGTGACAAGGGACAGGGGAGAGAGACCCAGTACTTC.

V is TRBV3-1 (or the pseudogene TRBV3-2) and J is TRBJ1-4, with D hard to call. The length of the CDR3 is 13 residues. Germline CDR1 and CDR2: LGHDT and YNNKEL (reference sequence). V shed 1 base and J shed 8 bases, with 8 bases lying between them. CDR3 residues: CASSQGFGEKLFF. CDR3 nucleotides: TGTGCCAGCAGCCAAGGATTTGGCGAAAAACTGTTTTTT.

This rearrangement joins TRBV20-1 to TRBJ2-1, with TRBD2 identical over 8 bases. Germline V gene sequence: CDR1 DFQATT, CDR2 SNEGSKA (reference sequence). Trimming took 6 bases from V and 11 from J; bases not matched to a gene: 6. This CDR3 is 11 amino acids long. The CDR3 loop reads CSARSGSQQFF. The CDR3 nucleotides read TGCAGTGCCCGGAGCGGGAGTCAGCAGTTCTTC.

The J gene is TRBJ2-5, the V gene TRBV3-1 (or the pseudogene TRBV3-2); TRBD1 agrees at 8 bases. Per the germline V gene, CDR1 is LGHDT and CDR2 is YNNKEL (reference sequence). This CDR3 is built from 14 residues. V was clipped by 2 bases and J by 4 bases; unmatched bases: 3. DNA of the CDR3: TGTGCCAGCAGCCAATTCGACAGGGGAGAGACCCAGTACTTC. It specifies CASSQFDRGETQYF.

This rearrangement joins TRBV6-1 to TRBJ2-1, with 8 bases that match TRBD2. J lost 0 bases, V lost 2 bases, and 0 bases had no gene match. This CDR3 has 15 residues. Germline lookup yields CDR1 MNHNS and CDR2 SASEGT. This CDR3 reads CASSELAGSYNEQFF. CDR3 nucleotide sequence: TGTGCCAGCAGTGAACTAGCGGGCTCCTACAATGAGCAGTTCTTC.

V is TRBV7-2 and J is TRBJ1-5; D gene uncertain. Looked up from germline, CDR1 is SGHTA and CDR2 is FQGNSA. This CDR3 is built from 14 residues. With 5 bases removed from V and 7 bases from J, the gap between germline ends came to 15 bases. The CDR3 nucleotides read TGTGCCAGCAGCACCAGGAACGGGGTCCAGCCCCAGCATTTT. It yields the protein CASSTRNGVQPQHF.

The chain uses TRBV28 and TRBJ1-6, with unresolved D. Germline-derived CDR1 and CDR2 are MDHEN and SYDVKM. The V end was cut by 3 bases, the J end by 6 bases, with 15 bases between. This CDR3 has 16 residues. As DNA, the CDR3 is TGTGCCAGCAGTTTTTTCGTAATGGGAGCTAATTCACCCCTCCACTTT. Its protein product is CASSFFVMGANSPLHF.

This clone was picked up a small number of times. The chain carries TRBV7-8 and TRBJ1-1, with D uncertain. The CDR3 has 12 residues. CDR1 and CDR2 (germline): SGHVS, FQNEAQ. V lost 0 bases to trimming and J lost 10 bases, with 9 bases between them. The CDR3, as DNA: TGTGCCAGCAGCTTAGCGAGGGTACCAGCTTTCTTT. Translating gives CASSLARVPAFF.

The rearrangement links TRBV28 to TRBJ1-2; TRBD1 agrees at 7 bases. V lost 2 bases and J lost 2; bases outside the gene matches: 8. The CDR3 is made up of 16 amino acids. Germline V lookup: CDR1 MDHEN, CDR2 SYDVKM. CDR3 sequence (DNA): TGTGCCAGCAGTTTAAGCCTAACAGGGGAAAACTATGGCTACACCTTC. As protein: CASSLSLTGENYGYTF.

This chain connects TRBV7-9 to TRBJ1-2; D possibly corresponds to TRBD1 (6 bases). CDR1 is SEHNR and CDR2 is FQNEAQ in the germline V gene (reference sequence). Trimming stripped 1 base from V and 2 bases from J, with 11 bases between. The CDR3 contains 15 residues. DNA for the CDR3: TGTGCCAGCAGCTTAGACTCGGGACACAACTATGGCTACACCTTC. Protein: CASSLDSGHNYGYTF.

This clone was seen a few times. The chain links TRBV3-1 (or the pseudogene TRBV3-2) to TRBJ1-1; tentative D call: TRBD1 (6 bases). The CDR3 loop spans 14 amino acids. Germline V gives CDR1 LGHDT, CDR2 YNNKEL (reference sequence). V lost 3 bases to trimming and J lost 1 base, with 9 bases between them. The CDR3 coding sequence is TGTGCCAGCAGCCACTGGACAGAGAACACTGAAGCTTTCTTT. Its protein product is CASSHWTENTEAFF.

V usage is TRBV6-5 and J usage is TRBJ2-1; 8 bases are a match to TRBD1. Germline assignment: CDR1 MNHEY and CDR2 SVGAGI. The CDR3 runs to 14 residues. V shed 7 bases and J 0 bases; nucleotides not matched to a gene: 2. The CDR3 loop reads CASIGTGSYNEQFF. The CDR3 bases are TGTGCCAGCATAGGGACAGGCTCCTACAATGAGCAGTTCTTC.

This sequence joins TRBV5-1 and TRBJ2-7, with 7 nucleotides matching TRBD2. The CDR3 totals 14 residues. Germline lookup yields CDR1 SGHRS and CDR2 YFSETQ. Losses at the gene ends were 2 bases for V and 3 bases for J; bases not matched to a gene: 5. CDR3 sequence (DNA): TGCGCCAGCAGCTTTGAGACTAGCAGCTACGAGCAGTACTTC. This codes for CASSFETSSYEQYF.

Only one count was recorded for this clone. The CDR3 region has the DNA TGTGCCAGCAGCTCGACGGGGAGCTCCTACGAGCAGTACGTC. Amino acid sequence: CASSSTGSSYEQYV. V usage is TRBV5-6 and J usage is TRBJ2-7; perhaps TRBD2 as D (5 bases). Trimming took 3 bases from V and 0 from J, leaving 10 bases between them. The length of the CDR3 is 14 residues. Germline assignment: CDR1 SGHDT and CDR2 YYEEEE.

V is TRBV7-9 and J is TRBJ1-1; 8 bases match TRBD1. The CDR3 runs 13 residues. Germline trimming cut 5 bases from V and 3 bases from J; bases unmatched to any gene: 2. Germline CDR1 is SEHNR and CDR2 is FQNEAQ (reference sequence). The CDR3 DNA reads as TGTGCCAGCAGCCTACAGGGGGACACTGAAGCTTTCTTT. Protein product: CASSLQGDTEAFF. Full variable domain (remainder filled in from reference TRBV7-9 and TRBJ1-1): DTGVSQNPRHKITKRGQNVTFRCDPISEHNRLYWYRQTLGQGPEFLTYFQNEAQLEKSRLLSDRFSAERPKGSFSTLEIQRTEQGDSAMYLCASSLQGDTEAFFGQGTRLTVV.

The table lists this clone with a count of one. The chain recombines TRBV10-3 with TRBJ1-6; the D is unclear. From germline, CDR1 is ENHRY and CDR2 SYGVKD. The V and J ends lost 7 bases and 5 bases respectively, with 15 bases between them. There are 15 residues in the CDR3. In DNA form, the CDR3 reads TGTGCCATCAAAGAGGACTCGCTGGATAATTCACCCCTCCACTTT. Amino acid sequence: CAIKEDSLDNSPLHF.

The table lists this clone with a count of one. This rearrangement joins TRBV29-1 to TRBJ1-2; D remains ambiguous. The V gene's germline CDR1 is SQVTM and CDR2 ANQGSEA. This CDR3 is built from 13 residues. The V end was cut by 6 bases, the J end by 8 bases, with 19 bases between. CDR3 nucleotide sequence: TGCAGCGTCGGAGGCCTGGGGATGGGGGGCTACACCTTC. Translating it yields CSVGGLGMGGYTF.